A single sample is the source of the 5 T cell receptor beta chains below, sequenced in a study of cytomegalovirus exposure and HLA in healthy donors. The repertoire was sequenced with immunoSEQ multiplex PCR; TCRdb's copy has only in-frame clones and lacks some. The table lists 100,000 to 120,000 clones, over 85% of them singletons, with around 2% in the top ten. Sequencing was done on a sample of PBMCs. The receptors were gathered from a woman younger than 30 in good health and CMV-seronegative.

The chain uses TRBV5-6 and TRBJ1-2; a possible D gene is TRBD1 (5 bases). Germline V lookup: CDR1 SGHDT, CDR2 YYEEEE. Deletions cut 2 bases from V and 3 bases from J, with 17 bases between. The CDR3 covers 16 residues. The CDR3 DNA follows: TGTGCCAGCAGCTTTGAAGGCGTCAGGGCGTACTATGGCTACACCTTC. Protein: CASSFEGVRAYYGYTF.

The gene calls are TRBV4-3 and TRBJ2-7, with 10 positions matching TRBD1. The trim removed 4 bases at V and 2 bases at J, leaving 11 bases unmatched. Germline V CDR1 and CDR2: LGHNA, YSLEER. CDR3 length: 17 residues. The DNA for the CDR3 is TGCGCCAGCAGCCGATATTACGGGGACAGGGGACCCTACGAGCAGTACTTC. It yields the protein CASSRYYGDRGPYEQYF.

V gene TRBV4-3 combines with J gene TRBJ2-3, with 9 positions matching TRBD2. This CDR3 region has 16 residues. Germline V CDR1 and CDR2: LGHNA, YSLEER. Unmatched junction bases numbered 6, after V lost 0 bases and J lost 5 bases. The CDR3 bases are TGCGCCAGCAGCCAAGAAGGGCTAGCGGGAAGAGATACGCAGTATTTT. It codes for CASSQEGLAGRDTQYF.

CDR3 sequence reads: CSVGHPIDAGGRYEQYF. CDR3 nucleotide sequence: TGCAGCGTTGGGCACCCTATAGACGCAGGGGGCCGCTACGAGCAGTACTTC. J is TRBJ2-7 and V is TRBV29-1; 8 bases align to TRBD1. This CDR3 has 17 residues. The V gene end was trimmed by 4 bases and the J gene end by 3 bases; junction bases not matched to a gene: 17. Germline lookup yields CDR1 SQVTM and CDR2 ANQGSEA.

The V and J genes are TRBV28 and TRBJ2-2, with 14 nucleotides matching TRBD2. V dropped 3 bases and J dropped 7; count of bases not matched to a gene: 13. The CDR3 consists of 19 residues. From germline, CDR1 is MDHEN and CDR2 SYDVKM. In DNA form, the CDR3 reads TGTGCCAGCAGTTTGTACAGCGGGACTAGCGGGAGAAATGGCGGGGAGCTGTTTTTT. Residues: CASSLYSGTSGRNGGELFF.